These 5 T cell receptor beta chains originate from one sample sequenced in a study of blood T cell repertoires in COVID-19. Clones were read by immunoSEQ multiplex PCR, and TCRdb kept only the in-frame ones, dropping some. The sample shows hundreds of thousands of clones, roughly 80% of them seen only once. Input material: peripheral blood. The receptors derive from a woman between 35 and 50 years old with active or convalescent COVID-19.

J is TRBJ2-7 and V is TRBV10-3; 10 positions agree with TRBD2. V shed 5 bases and J 2 bases; nucleotides not matched to a gene: 12. The CDR3 is made up of 17 amino acids. Germline V gene lookup returns CDR1 ENHRY and CDR2 SYGVKD. DNA for the CDR3: TGTGCCATCAGTACTTCACGACTAGCGGGTTCCCCCTACGAGCAGTACTTC. Its translation is CAISTSRLAGSPYEQYF.

The chain carries TRBV30 and TRBJ2-2, with TRBD1 matching 8 bases. V dropped 0 bases and J dropped 4; count of bases not matched to a gene: 7. In germline, CDR1 is GTSNPN, CDR2 SVGIG (reference sequence). The CDR3 contains 16 residues. The CDR3 DNA follows: TGTGCCTGGAGTGTACTAGGCAGGGGGCTCACCGGGGAGCTGTTTTTT. The encoded protein is CAWSVLGRGLTGELFF.

V usage is TRBV6-5 and J usage is TRBJ2-7; 7 positions match TRBD2. V was pared by 6 bases and J by 2 bases, with 7 bases of the junction left unmatched. The CDR3 has 14 residues. Germline values: CDR1 MNHEY, CDR2 SVGAGI. The CDR3 coding sequence is TGTGCCAGCAGACAGACTAGCTTCACCTACGAGCAGTACTTC. Translating gives CASRQTSFTYEQYF.

This chain uses TRBV11-2 with TRBJ2-7; 11 bases map to TRBD2. This CDR3 comprises 15 residues. V shed 2 bases and J 7 bases; nucleotides not matched to a gene: 7. The germline V gene encodes CDR1 SGHAT and CDR2 FQNNGV. As DNA, the CDR3 is TGTGCCAGCAGCTTACTAGCGGGGGGCCCGGGGGAGCAGTACTTC. Translation: CASSLLAGGPGEQYF.

This sequence joins TRBV7-8 and TRBJ1-1; possibly TRBD1 for D (5 bases). Germline V lookup: CDR1 SGHVS, CDR2 FQNEAQ. The CDR3 has 14 residues. Trimming shortened V by 5 bases and J by 4 bases, and 14 bases separated the two germline ends. The CDR3: CASSRERGPTEAFF. The CDR3 DNA reads TGTGCCAGCAGCCGAGAAAGGGGTCCCACTGAAGCTTTCTTT. Filled out from reference TRBV7-8 and TRBJ1-1, the complete variable domain reads GAGVSQSPRYKVAKRGQDVALRCDPISGHVSLFWYQQALGQGPEFLTYFQNEAQLDKSGLPSDRFFAERPEGSVSTLKIQRTQQEDSAVYLCASSRERGPTEAFFGQGTRLTVV.